This T cell receptor (beta chain) comes out of a study of Ad26.COV2.S vaccination and SARS-CoV-2 variants (dated by TCRdb to about 2021). Looking at the study overall: Vaccine-arm donors were drawn from COV1001, a multicentre, randomized, double-blind, placebo-controlled phase I-IIa trial of Ad26.COV2.S in healthy adults. Dosing of Ad26.COV2.S was intramuscular, at either 5x10^10 or 1x10^11 viral particles, delivered as one shot or as two shots spaced 56 days apart. The specificity and breadth of SARS-CoV-2-reactive T cell receptors after Ad26.COV2.S vaccination were assessed by TCRbeta repertoire sequencing. The TCR-sequenced set comprised approximately 30 samples: some 20 Ad26.COV2.S vaccine recipients, 5 placebo recipients and 8 SARS-CoV-2 convalescent individuals. Trial participants were randomized into five groups of five, in which low-dose or high-dose Ad26.COV2.S was given once or twice, or placebo was given on both occasions. Blinding of investigators to trial group allocation was maintained during experiments and outcome assessment.

From cysteine to phenylalanine, the CDR3 is 15 amino acids long. This entry keeps only the CDR3 DNA: 45 bases, framed from base 1. CDR1 and CDR2 (LNHDA, SQIVND) derive from the germline V gene (reference sequence). V lost 4 bases and J lost 2 bases; the stretch between them is 12 bases long. On this clone itself: The antigen this receptor binds is unknown. Base qualities are not recorded, but no much larger clone differs from it by a single base.

The treatment or condition label for this specimen denotes: approximately 18 received Ad26.COV2.S at low or high dose, single or two shots; 5 received placebo; per-sample allocation not given. Repertoires of vaccine and placebo recipients were sequenced from samples collected on day 63 after the first injection. In Cohort 1b, more than 20 adults aged 18-55 years were enrolled at a single site in Boston, USA, between 29 July and 7 August 2020. Ad26.COV2.S was a replication-incompetent adenovirus type 26 vector that expressed a prefusion-stabilized SARS-CoV-2 spike protein derived from the original Wuhan strain. Study-level results and caveats: Vaccine and placebo recipients had similar non-spike TCR breadth, a finding consistent with the vaccine containing only spike. Higher spike-specific TCR breadth was observed in Ad26.COV2.S recipients than in placebo recipients (P = 0.0014). After vaccination, spike-specific CD8+ and CD4+ T cell responses were reported to show substantial breadth. The authors noted that the TCR breadth and depth analyses may have underestimated total T cell responses. The study lacked the statistical power to compare responses across vaccine doses or regimens.

TCRbeta CDR3 regions were sequenced with the immunoSEQ Assay. After extraction, genomic DNA underwent amplification by bias-controlled multiplex PCR, followed by high-throughput sequencing. The original pipeline was this. To quantify the absolute abundance of every unique TCRbeta CDR3 region, sequences were collapsed and filtered. T cell fraction was estimated by normalization of TCRbeta template counts to usable DNA, with usable DNA being measured through amplification of reference genes present in all nucleated cells. Repertoire TCRs were annotated as SARS-CoV-2-specific when V gene, CDR3 amino acid sequence and J gene were exactly matched to a known reactive TCR set. The reference SARS-CoV-2 TCR set was derived from MIRA and filtered for enrichment in COVID-19-positive ImmuneCODE repertoires, a step that removed public or cross-reactive TCRs. Using the MIRA antigens, annotated TCRs were further analysed by specific ORF or by position within an ORF. Depth was the summed frequency of annotated unique rearrangements, while breadth was defined as annotated unique rearrangements over total unique productive rearrangements. Two-sided Wilcoxon rank-sum tests were applied when comparing TCR breadth between groups. Held by TCRdb, this immuneACCESS table contains in-frame sequences only and omits some clones. Under half of the omission traces to an unresolved V gene where checked; the cause of the rest is unknown. That table is the source of V, J and clone size, and D and trimming were worked out from the DNA. Recorded for this sample are 300,000 to 350,000 clones; roughly nine tenths of them occurred a single time. Jointly, the top ten make up about 5% of the sample.

The rearranged segments are TRBV19 and TRBJ1-5, and possibly TRBD1, on 6 matching bases. Material: peripheral blood, obtained in a trial of Ad26.COV2.S vaccine versus placebo. The sequence derives from a person between 18 and 60 years old who received the Ad26.COV2.S COVID-19 vaccine or a placebo. DNA sequence: TGTGCCAGTAGTAAAAGAGAGGGGGGCAATCAGCCCCAGCATTTT. Its protein is CASSKREGGNQPQHF.